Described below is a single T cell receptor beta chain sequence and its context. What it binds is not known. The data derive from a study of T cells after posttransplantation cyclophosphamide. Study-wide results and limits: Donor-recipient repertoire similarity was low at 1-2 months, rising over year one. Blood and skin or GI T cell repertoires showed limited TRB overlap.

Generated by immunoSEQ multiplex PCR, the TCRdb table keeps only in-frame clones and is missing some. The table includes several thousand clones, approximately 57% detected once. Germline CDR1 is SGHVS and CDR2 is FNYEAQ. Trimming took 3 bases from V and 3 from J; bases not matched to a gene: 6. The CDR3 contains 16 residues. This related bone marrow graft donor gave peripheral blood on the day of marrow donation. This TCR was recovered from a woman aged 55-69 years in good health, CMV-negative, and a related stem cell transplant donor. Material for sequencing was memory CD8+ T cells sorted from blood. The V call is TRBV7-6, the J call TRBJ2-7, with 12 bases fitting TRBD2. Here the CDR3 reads CASSFSPTSGGYEQYF. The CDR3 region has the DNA TGTGCCAGCAGCTTTTCCCCGACTAGCGGGGGCTACGAGCAGTACTTC.